This T cell receptor (beta chain) was captured in a study of blood T cell repertoires in COVID-19 (TCRdb year 2020). A note on the overall study: Samples covering the acute and convalescent phases of COVID-19 were provided by collaborators in the United States, Italy and Spain. The prospective study material was composed of cDNA or gDNA derived from T cells, B-cell-depleted T cells, or PBMCs. Subjects who had been exposed to COVID-19, were actively infected with it, or had recovered from it provided the deeply sampled blood TCRbeta repertoires that made up the dataset. A freely available public database, intended as a resource for researchers studying the immune response to SARS-CoV-2, is where the repertoires were released. Samples came from the ongoing ImmuneRACE study (first 160 participants) plus 1,254 subjects from 6 global collaborators. The sample metadata nearly always contained a de-identified subject ID, COVID-19 status, age in years and sex. Where HLA class I and class II types were available, the types were taken from metadata supplied by the sample provider, not from assay-based typing.

Details on this clone: Its specific antigen is unknown. No base quality information exists; no much larger clone differs at one position.

Paper-wide results and their limitations: The quantity of clinical and demographic metadata differed by source and by participant and was supplied without curation.

The junction shows trimming of 0 bases on V and 9 bases on J, plus 9 bases between the germline ends. The CDR3 holds 13 amino acids from the cysteine to the phenylalanine. Only CDR3 DNA remains: 39 bases, in frame from the first base. CDR1 and CDR2 are drawn from the germline V gene: MNHEY, SVGAGI. Collaborating institutions collected whole blood in K2EDTA tubes following their own protocols. For TCRbeta analysis, collaborators shipped samples in one of three forms: frozen whole blood, isolated PBMCs, or DNA extracted from either of those sample types. The immunoSEQ Assay, a bias-controlled multiplex PCR, was used to amplify TCRbeta CDR3 regions from genomic DNA. The published analysis was carried out like this. Within the assay, amplification of reference gene primers was used to estimate how many nucleated cells each sample contained. Sequence reads were collapsed and filtered to measure the absolute abundance of every unique TCRbeta CDR3 rearrangement. For each sample, productive Simpson clonality was calculated as the square root of Simpson's diversity index across productive rearrangements. This is the immuneACCESS table as TCRdb keeps it, with only in-frame sequences that have V and J called. A part of the clones is gone; compared with another copy, unresolved V genes explain less than half, and the rest is unexplained. Clonal size and the V and J genes are those of that table, whereas D and trimming came from the DNA. The sample includes roughly 180,000 clones, with around 88% observed a single time. Jointly, the top ten make up approximately 4% of the sample.

This receptor was obtained from a woman aged 25 to 39 with acute or convalescent COVID-19. Recombination linked TRBV6-5 to TRBJ1-5, with no confidently assigned D gene. The sequencing input was peripheral blood. The sequence in DNA is TGTGCCAGCAGTTACTCTGCCCTACGGCCCCAGCATTTT. Its amino acids are CASSYSALRPQHF.